These 10 T cell receptor beta chains were all obtained from the same sample, sequenced in a study of blood T cell repertoires in COVID-19. Profiled with immunoSEQ multiplex PCR; TCRdb holds only in-frame clones, not every one. The repertoire holds 180,000 or so clones, with more than 70% as singletons. The sequenced sample was peripheral blood. The source of these receptors is a man between 18 and 35 years old with active or convalescent COVID-19.

This clone was seen once. The gene calls are TRBV5-5 and TRBJ2-5, with 9 bases fitting TRBD2. With V trimmed by 2 bases and J by 4 bases, 3 bases remained unmatched. The CDR3 sequence is 14 residues long. CDR1 and CDR2 (germline): SGHKS, YYEKEE (reference sequence). The CDR3 DNA sequence: TGTGCCAGCAGCTTTTTAGCGGGGGTAGAGACCCAGTACTTC. Residues: CASSFLAGVETQYF. The full variable domain, rest sourced from reference TRBV5-5 and TRBJ2-5, is DAGVTQSPTHLIKTRGQQVTLRCSPISGHKSVSWYQQVLGQGPQFIFQYYEKEERGRGNFPDRFSARQFPNYSSELNVNALLLGDSALYLCASSFLAGVETQYFGPGTRLLVL.

This sequence joins TRBV5-6 and TRBJ2-3; 13 nucleotides agree with TRBD2. V was pared by 3 bases and J by 1 base, with 11 bases of the junction left unmatched. Germline loops: CDR1 SGHDT, CDR2 YYEEEE. The CDR3 runs to 19 residues. Here the CDR3 DNA reads TGTGCCAGCAGCTATTATAGGACTAGCGGGAGCCCCCGCACAGATACGCAGTATTTT. Its translation: CASSYYRTSGSPRTDTQYF.

This chain uses TRBV7-2 with TRBJ1-5; D is undetermined. This CDR3 contains 15 residues. Germline CDR1 is SGHTA and CDR2 is FQGNSA. V lost 1 base, J lost 0 bases, and 7 bases lay in between. The CDR3 DNA is TGTGCCAGCAGCTTAGTAGGAGATAGCAATCAGCCCCAGCATTTT. It translates to CASSLVGDSNQPQHF.

The count of this clone is one. V gene TRBV3-1 (or the pseudogene TRBV3-2) combines with J gene TRBJ1-5; TRBD1 is a possible D gene (6 bases). The germline V gene has CDR1 LGHDT and CDR2 YNNKEL (reference sequence). The ends were cut back, 6 bases at V and 5 bases at J, with 11 bases in the middle. The CDR3 is 13 amino acids. CDR3 DNA sequence: TGTGCCAGCAGTTTCAGGGGATATCAGCCCCAGCATTTT. This gives the protein CASSFRGYQPQHF.

This sequence joins TRBV5-1 and TRBJ2-7; TRBD2 matches 11 bases. CDR3 length equals 15 residues. Looked up from germline, CDR1 is SGHRS and CDR2 is YFSETQ. V was clipped by 4 bases and J by 2 bases; unmatched bases: 5. The CDR3 nucleotides read TGCGCCAGCAGCCAGGGGACTAGCGGTGCCTACGAGCAGTACTTC. It translates to CASSQGTSGAYEQYF. Combining the CDR3 with reference TRBV5-1 and TRBJ2-7 gives the whole variable domain KAGVTQTPRYLIKTRGQQVTLSCSPISGHRSVSWYQQTPGQGLQFLFEYFSETQRNKGNFPGRFSGRQFSNSRSEMNVSTLELGDSALYLCASSQGTSGAYEQYFGPGTRLTVT.

This sequence joins TRBV12-3 or TRBV12-4 and TRBJ2-1; 10 bases map to TRBD2. The CDR3 totals 13 residues. J gave up 8 bases and V 3 bases, and 1 base lay outside the gene matches. In DNA form, the CDR3 reads TGTGCCAGCAGTTTGACTAGCGGGCATGAGCAGTTCTTC. The encoded protein is CASSLTSGHEQFF.

The rearrangement uses TRBV27 and TRBJ2-7, with a tentative D call TRBD2 (6 bases). Germline V lookup: CDR1 MNHEY, CDR2 SMNVEV (reference sequence). This CDR3 has 15 amino acids. V lost 3 bases to trimming and J lost 0 bases, with 12 bases between them. The CDR3 DNA reads TGTGCCAGCAGTTTGAAGGCTAGCGCCTCCTACGAGCAGTACTTC. The encoded protein is CASSLKASASYEQYF.

This clone was observed once. V usage is TRBV6-1 and J usage is TRBJ2-7; TRBD1 aligns across 7 bases. This CDR3 is built from 17 residues. Germline loops: CDR1 MNHNS, CDR2 SASEGT. V lost 3 bases and J lost 0; bases outside the gene matches: 11. The CDR3 nucleotides read TGTGCCAGCAGTGATAACCCGGGACAGATATACTCCTACGAGCAGTACTTC. Translated, it gives CASSDNPGQIYSYEQYF.

This rearrangement joins TRBV11-2 to TRBJ2-7; D not certain. In germline, CDR1 is SGHAT, CDR2 FQNNGV. Trimming stripped 5 bases from V and 5 bases from J, with 13 bases between. The CDR3 consists of 13 residues. DNA for the CDR3: TGTGCCAGCAGCCCACCCCCAAGAGACGAGCAGTACTTC. Protein: CASSPPPRDEQYF.

The rearrangement links TRBV18 to TRBJ1-6, with 8 nucleotides matching TRBD1. In germline, CDR1 is KGHSH, CDR2 LQKENI. The CDR3 covers 17 residues. The V and J ends lost 3 bases and 11 bases, in that order; junction bases with no gene match: 15. In DNA, the CDR3 is TGTGCCAGCTCACCCGGTGGTCCGACAGGGGAAAATACACCCCTCCACTTT. Protein sequence: CASSPGGPTGENTPLHF.